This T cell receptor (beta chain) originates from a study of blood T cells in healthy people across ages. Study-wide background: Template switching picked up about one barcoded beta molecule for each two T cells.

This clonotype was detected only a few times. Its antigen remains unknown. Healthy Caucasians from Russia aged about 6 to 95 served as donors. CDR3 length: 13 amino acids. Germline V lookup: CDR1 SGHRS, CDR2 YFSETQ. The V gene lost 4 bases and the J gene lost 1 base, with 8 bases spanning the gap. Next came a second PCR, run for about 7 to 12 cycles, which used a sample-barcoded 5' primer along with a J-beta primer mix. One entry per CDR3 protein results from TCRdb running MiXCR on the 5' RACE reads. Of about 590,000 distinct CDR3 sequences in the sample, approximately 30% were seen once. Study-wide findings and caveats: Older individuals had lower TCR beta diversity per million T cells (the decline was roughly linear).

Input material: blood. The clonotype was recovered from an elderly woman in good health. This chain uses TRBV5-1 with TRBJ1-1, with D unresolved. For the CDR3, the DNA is TGCGCCAGCAGCGTTTCGACGAACACTGAAGCTTTCTTT. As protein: CASSVSTNTEAFF.